The 15 T cell receptor beta chains reported below all come from one sample, sequenced in a study of human versus mouse CDR3 diversity and MHC coevolution. The assay was immunoSEQ multiplex PCR, and TCRdb's table has in-frame clones only and misses some. The table includes about 81,000 clones, around 93% detected once. Specimen: naive CD4+ T cells from blood. The subset here: CD45RO-negative CD62L-positive naive CD4 T cells. These receptor sequences come from a person aged 30 to 70 in good health.

The V gene is TRBV2, the J gene TRBJ1-5; D remains unclear. The CDR3 runs to 13 residues. The germline V gene encodes CDR1 SNHLY and CDR2 FYNNEI. The V end was cut by 7 bases, the J end by 6 bases, with 13 bases between. The CDR3 sequence is CASTITGLQPQHF. CDR3 nucleotides: TGTGCCAGCACCATTACCGGACTTCAGCCCCAGCATTTT.

V and J are TRBV19 and TRBJ2-3; 7 positions match TRBD2. The germline V gene encodes CDR1 LNHDA and CDR2 SQIVND (reference sequence). The CDR3 sequence is 16 residues long. V lost 8 bases and J lost 1; bases outside the gene matches: 12. CDR3 in DNA: TGTGCCAGTCGTCCTCGGGGAGGGGCTGGCACAGATACGCAGTATTTT. It is translated as CASRPRGGAGTDTQYF.

The gene calls are TRBV7-2 and TRBJ2-6; D is undetermined. CDR3 size: 15 residues. From germline, CDR1 is SGHTA and CDR2 FQGNSA. V lost 8 bases and J 0 bases, leaving 11 bases between the germline ends. CDR3 residues: CASSGGSSGANVLTF. For the CDR3, the DNA is TGTGCCAGCTCAGGTGGCTCCTCTGGGGCCAACGTCCTGACTTTC.

This clone has a single count. This chain links TRBV27 with TRBJ1-5; 8 bases align to TRBD1. The CDR3 loop spans 16 amino acids. The germline CDR1 and CDR2 sequences are MNHEY and SMNVEV (reference sequence). Trimming cost V 6 bases and J 5 bases; bases outside gene matches: 12. In DNA, the CDR3 is TGTGCCAGCAGCACCTACAGAGGACAGGGCCATCAGCCCCAGCATTTT. Translated, it gives CASSTYRGQGHQPQHF.

This chain's CDR3 is CASSRIMGAGGEQYF. In nucleotides, the CDR3 is TGTGCCAGCAGCCGCATAATGGGGGCTGGGGGCGAGCAGTACTTC. The chain combines TRBV11-2 with TRBJ2-7, with a weak D call TRBD1 (6 bases). The ends were cut back, 5 bases at V and 6 bases at J, with 20 bases in the middle. Germline V gives CDR1 SGHAT, CDR2 FQNNGV. This CDR3 is built from 15 residues.

The rearrangement joins TRBV11-2 to TRBJ2-7; tentatively, D is TRBD2 (7 bases). Trimming pared 6 bases from V and 7 bases from J, leaving 22 bases between. CDR3 length equals 15 residues. The V gene's germline CDR1 is SGHAT and CDR2 FQNNGV. CDR3 bases: TGTGCCAGCAGACCGAGCACCGGGGGGCCCCAAGAGCAGTACTTC. Translating gives CASRPSTGGPQEQYF.

This clone was seen a few times. V and J are TRBV19 and TRBJ1-2; 10 nucleotides align to TRBD1. The V gene's germline CDR1 is LNHDA and CDR2 SQIVND (reference sequence). The CDR3 extends over 15 amino acids. Unmatched junction bases numbered 6, after V lost 6 bases and J lost 2 bases. CDR3 amino acids: CASSRQGAPNYGYTF. CDR3 in DNA: TGTGCCAGTAGCCGACAGGGGGCCCCGAACTATGGCTACACCTTC.

This sequence joins TRBV19 and TRBJ1-6, with TRBD1 matching 9 bases. Germline trimming cut 3 bases from V and 9 bases from J; bases unmatched to any gene: 6. The CDR3 is made up of 15 amino acids. Germline V gives CDR1 LNHDA, CDR2 SQIVND (reference sequence). DNA for the CDR3: TGTGCCAGTAGTATTGGACAGGGGATTGCTTCACCCCTCCACTTT. Translating it yields CASSIGQGIASPLHF.

V is TRBV5-1 and J is TRBJ2-7, with D maybe TRBD1 (5 bases). Trimming took 0 bases from V and 5 from J, leaving 15 bases between them. This CDR3 has 15 residues. Germline lookup yields CDR1 SGHRS and CDR2 YFSETQ. CDR3 nucleotide sequence: TGCGCCAGCAGCTTGGGACAGCCTTCAAGGGACGAGCAGTACTTC. It encodes CASSLGQPSRDEQYF.

The chain couples TRBV6-5 to TRBJ1-2; 12 nucleotides line up with TRBD1. The CDR3 is 15 residues long. Trimming removed 5 bases from V and 7 bases from J; junction bases left unmatched: 8. Germline V gene sequence: CDR1 MNHEY, CDR2 SVGAGI. The CDR3 loop is CASSRWGTGGRGYTF. DNA for the CDR3: TGTGCCAGCAGTCGTTGGGGGACAGGGGGCCGTGGCTACACCTTC.

The gene calls are TRBV5-1 and TRBJ1-4, with a tentative D call TRBD1 (6 bases). V was shortened by 2 bases and J by 4 bases, with 12 bases between the two germline ends. The CDR3 has 15 residues. Germline assignment: CDR1 SGHRS and CDR2 YFSETQ. CDR3 DNA sequence: TGCGCCAGCAGCTTAACTGGACAGCTTAATGAAAAACTGTTTTTT. This encodes CASSLTGQLNEKLFF.

This rearrangement joins TRBV5-4 to TRBJ1-1; D unresolved. Germline lookup yields CDR1 SGHNT and CDR2 YYREEE (reference sequence). V was clipped by 6 bases and J by 1 base, with 22 bases between them. The CDR3 sequence is 17 residues long. The CDR3 coding sequence is TGTGCCAGCACCAATTTTTTCCCCGGGAAGAGGAACACTGAAGCTTTCTTT. As protein: CASTNFFPGKRNTEAFF.

The chain recombines TRBV5-1 with TRBJ2-5, with 9 nucleotides matching TRBD1. V dropped 3 bases and J dropped 5; count of bases not matched to a gene: 5. This CDR3 has 14 amino acids. Per germline, CDR1 SGHRS and CDR2 YFSETQ. The CDR3 DNA is TGCGCCAGCAGCTCGGACAGGGGATCGGAGACCCAGTACTTC. Its protein product is CASSSDRGSETQYF.

The chain recombines TRBV6-5 with TRBJ1-5, with 7 bases aligning to TRBD1. Germline CDR1 reads MNHEY; CDR2 reads SVGAGI. There are 14 residues in the CDR3. V lost 6 bases and J lost 3; bases outside the gene matches: 5. The CDR3 is CASRPDRANQPQHF. The CDR3 DNA follows: TGTGCCAGCAGACCCGACAGGGCCAATCAGCCCCAGCATTTT.

The chain combines TRBV19 with TRBJ2-1; 9 positions agree with TRBD1. The CDR3 consists of 13 residues. Germline assignment: CDR1 LNHDA and CDR2 SQIVND (reference sequence). V lost 10 bases, J lost 6 bases, and 7 bases stayed unmatched. CDR3 sequence (DNA): TGTGCCACCAAGCGACAGGGGGGCAATGAGCAGTTCTTC. It specifies CATKRQGGNEQFF. Full variable domain (rest looked up from reference TRBV19 and TRBJ2-1): DGGITQSPKYLFRKEGQNVTLSCEQNLNHDAMYWYRQDPGQGLRLIYYSQIVNDFQKGDIAEGYSVSREKKESFPLTVTSAQKNPTAFYLCATKRQGGNEQFFGPGTRLTVL.